This T cell receptor beta chain was observed in a study of T cell responses to AZD1222 COVID-19 vaccine. Points from the study as a whole: Spike-specific TCR breadth and depth were elevated following two AZD1222 doses. Donors in the cohort were predominantly white British and more often female, and clonal diversity was possibly underestimated. Distributed over spike, vaccine-associated CD4 TCRs predominated at 160-218 and 743-854. Only six people who got AZD1222 tested seropositive at baseline.

Method: immunoSEQ multiplex PCR; TCRdb's copy keeps in-frame clones and lacks some. The sample records some 150,000 clones, approximately 88% being singletons. As concerns this clone: Its antigen is unknown.

Germline lookup yields CDR1 SGHKS and CDR2 YYEKEE (reference sequence). This CDR3 has 15 residues. V dropped 4 bases and J dropped 5; count of bases not matched to a gene: 9. This TCR was recovered from an adult in good health. This sample comprised peripheral blood, obtained on day 0 of AZD1222 vaccination. This rearrangement joins TRBV5-5 to TRBJ1-1; 9 nucleotides align to TRBD1. In nucleotides, the CDR3 is TGTGCCAGCAGCCTCCAACAGGGGGCAAGGACTGAAGCTTTCTTT. This encodes CASSLQQGARTEAFF.